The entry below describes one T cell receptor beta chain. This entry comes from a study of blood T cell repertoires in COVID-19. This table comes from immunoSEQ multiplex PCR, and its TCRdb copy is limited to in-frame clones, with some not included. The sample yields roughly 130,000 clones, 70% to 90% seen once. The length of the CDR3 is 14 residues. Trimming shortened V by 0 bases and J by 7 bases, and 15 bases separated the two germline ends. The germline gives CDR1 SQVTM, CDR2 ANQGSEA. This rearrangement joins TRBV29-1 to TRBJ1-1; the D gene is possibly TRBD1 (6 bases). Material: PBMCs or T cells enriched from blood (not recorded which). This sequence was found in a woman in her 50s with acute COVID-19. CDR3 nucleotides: TGCAGCGTTGAAGATTTGCAGGGGTTTGGTGAAGCTTTCTTT. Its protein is CSVEDLQGFGEAFF.